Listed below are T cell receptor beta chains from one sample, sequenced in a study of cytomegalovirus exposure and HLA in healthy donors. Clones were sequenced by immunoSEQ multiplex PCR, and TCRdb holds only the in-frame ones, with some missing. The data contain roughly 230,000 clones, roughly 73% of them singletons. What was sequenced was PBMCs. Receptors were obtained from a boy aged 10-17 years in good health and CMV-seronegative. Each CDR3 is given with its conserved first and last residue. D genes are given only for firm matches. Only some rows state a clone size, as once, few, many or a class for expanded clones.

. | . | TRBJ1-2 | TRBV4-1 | TGCGCCAGCAGCCCCCTTTTAGTCGCGGGGGGCTACACCTTC | CASSPLLVAGGYTF
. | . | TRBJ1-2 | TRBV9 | TGTGCCAGCAGCGTAGTGGGGAACGGGAGGTATGGCTACACCTTC | CASSVVGNGRYGYTF
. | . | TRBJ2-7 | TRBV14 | TGTGCCAGCAGCCCCCGGCTAGCTGGGTACGAGCAGTACTTC | CASSPRLAGYEQYF
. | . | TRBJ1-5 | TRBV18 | TGTGCCAGCTCCTTTCAAATCAGGGTAGGGGGAAGGAATCAGCCCCAGCATTTT | CASSFQIRVGGRNQPQHF
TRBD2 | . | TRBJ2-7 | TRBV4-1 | TGCGCCAGCAGCGGGACTAGCGGGACGCAGTACTTC | CASSGTSGTQYF
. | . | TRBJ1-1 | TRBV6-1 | TGTGCCAGCAGTGTCACCCTAAGGGGCCTCATGAACACTGAAGCTTTCTTT | CASSVTLRGLMNTEAFF
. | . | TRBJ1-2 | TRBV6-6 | TGTGCCAGCAGTTACGAGACAGACTATGGCTACACCTTC | CASSYETDYGYTF
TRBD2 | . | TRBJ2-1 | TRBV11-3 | TGTGCCAGCAGCTCGGGACTAGCGGGAAGAAATGAGCAGTTCTTC | CASSSGLAGRNEQFF
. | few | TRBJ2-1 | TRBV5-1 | TGCGCCAGCAGGTCGGGGGACTACAATGAGCAGTTCTTC | CASRSGDYNEQFF
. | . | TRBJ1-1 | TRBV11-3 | TGTGCCAGCAGCTTACTGGCGGGGGCTGAAGCTTTCTTT | CASSLLAGAEAFF
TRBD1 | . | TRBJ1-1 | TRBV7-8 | TGTGCCAGCAGCTTAGTTGAGACAGGGGGCTGGAACACTGAAGCTTTCTTT | CASSLVETGGWNTEAFF
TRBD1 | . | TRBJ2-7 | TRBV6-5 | TGTGCCAGCACCTTGTACAGGGGGCGAGCCCACGAGCAGTACTTC | CASTLYRGRAHEQYF
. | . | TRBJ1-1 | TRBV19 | TGTGCCAGTAGTACCAATCTAGAATCCACAGGGCGCGTAAGGGTTTTT | CASSTNLESTGRVRVF
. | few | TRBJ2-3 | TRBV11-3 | TGTGCCAGCAGCCGACGACTAGGAAATACAGATACGCAGTATTTT | CASSRRLGNTDTQYF
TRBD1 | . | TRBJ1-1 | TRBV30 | TGTGCCTGGAGAGACAGGGGGAACACTGAAGCTTTCTTT | CAWRDRGNTEAFF
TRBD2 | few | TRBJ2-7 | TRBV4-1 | TGCGCCAGCAGCCACCTCGGACTAGCGGGAGACGAGCAGTACTTC | CASSHLGLAGDEQYF
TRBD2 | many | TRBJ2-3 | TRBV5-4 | TGTGCCAGCAGCTCGATCCCGGGACTAGCGGGACGCACAGATACGCAGTATTTT | CASSSIPGLAGRTDTQYF
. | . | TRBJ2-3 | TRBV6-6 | TGTGCCAGCAGTGTAGCGATTAGCACAGATACGCAGTATTTT | CASSVAISTDTQYF
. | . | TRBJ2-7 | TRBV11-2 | TGTGCCAGTAGACTAACGGGAGCGGATTACTACGAGCAGTACTTC | CASRLTGADYYEQYF
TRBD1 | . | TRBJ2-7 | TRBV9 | TGTGCCAGCAGCGAAGGGGGCAGCTCCTACGAGCAGTACTTC | CASSEGGSSYEQYF
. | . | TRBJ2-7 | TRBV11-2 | TGTGCCAGCAGCTTAGGCTTACGGAGGGGGCGGAATAGTCACGAGCAGTACTTC | CASSLGLRRGRNSHEQYF